Listed below are T cell receptor beta chains from one sample, sequenced in a study of T cell responses to AZD1222 COVID-19 vaccine. Sequencing used immunoSEQ multiplex PCR; TCRdb keeps in-frame clones, though not all of them. The sample lists about 100,000 clones, roughly nine tenths occurring once. The source material was peripheral blood, sampled 28 days after the second AZD1222 dose. Receptor source: an adult who received the AZD1222 COVID-19 vaccine. CDR3s include the opening cysteine and the closing phenylalanine or tryptophan. Each record gives: V gene, J gene, CDR3 protein.

TRBV19	TRBJ2-2	CASSTTTSGRGWGELFF
TRBV6-1	TRBJ1-5	CASSGGTGGWQPQHF
TRBV5-4	TRBJ2-4	CASSSPGSAANIQYF
TRBV10-3	TRBJ1-2	CAISEEEVYGYTF
TRBV27	TRBJ2-7	CASSPGLAGGTYEQYF
TRBV7-9	TRBJ2-5	CASSPRTGQETQYF
TRBV4-1	TRBJ2-4	CASSQELAGRAKNIQYF
TRBV28	TRBJ2-6	CASSQTWGPGSGANVLTF
TRBV15	TRBJ1-6	CATSVGSPIGNSPLHF
TRBV19	TRBJ2-7	CASSQAGALGTYEQYF
TRBV6-5	TRBJ2-3	CASTRGLGTDTQYF
TRBV19	TRBJ2-6	CASSMGQSSGANVLTF
TRBV19	TRBJ2-7	CASSPGQGEQEEQYF
TRBV28	TRBJ2-7	CASSPGWGTGYEQYF
TRBV28	TRBJ2-7	CASKGTWNEQYF
TRBV6-5	TRBJ2-7	CASEVWGYEQYF
TRBV7-9	TRBJ2-7	CASSLAGGSYEQYF
TRBV15	TRBJ2-7	CATSLSGGIPYEQYF
TRBV28	TRBJ2-7	CASKTGAYEQYF
TRBV15	TRBJ1-5	CATSRDWGGNQPQHF
TRBV11-2	TRBJ2-7	CASSGGGQGSYEQYF
TRBV6-6	TRBJ1-3	CASSYAQVSGNTIYF
TRBV9	TRBJ1-3	CASSGNTIYF
TRBV6-5	TRBJ2-2	CASSPGTGVTGELFF
TRBV7-8	TRBJ2-2	CASSSYRDSANTGELFF
TRBV5-6	TRBJ1-6	CASSSLPGTNNSPLHF
TRBV3-1/TRBV3-2	TRBJ1-6	CASSQSSQGSPLHF
TRBV10-3	TRBJ2-7	CAIRDGNSYEQYF
TRBV9	TRBJ2-2	CASSVDGTATGELFF
TRBV28	TRBJ2-7	CASSRGGTPGEQYF
TRBV3-1/TRBV3-2	TRBJ2-7	CASSQRGHSYEQYF
TRBV7-8	TRBJ2-1	CASSNGAEGNEQFF
TRBV9	TRBJ1-2	CASSVEYRADYGYTF
TRBV7-9	TRBJ1-6	CASSLGDRDNSPLHF
TRBV9	TRBJ2-3	CASSFRLGTDTQYF
TRBV5-4	TRBJ2-5	CASSGGLAGGTQETQYF
TRBV19	TRBJ2-3	CASREEGLARGATDTQYF
TRBV10-1	TRBJ2-1	CASSPHTSGTNEQFF
TRBV6-5	TRBJ1-2	CASSYSSAGGYGYTF
TRBV28	TRBJ2-3	CASSLFDRVLSTDTQYF
TRBV19	TRBJ2-2	CASSIAIHTGELFF
TRBV5-4	TRBJ2-7	CASSLWASGSYEQYF
TRBV4-1	TRBJ2-7	CASSQVPATYEQYF
TRBV28	TRBJ2-1	CASSLRREGPDEQFF